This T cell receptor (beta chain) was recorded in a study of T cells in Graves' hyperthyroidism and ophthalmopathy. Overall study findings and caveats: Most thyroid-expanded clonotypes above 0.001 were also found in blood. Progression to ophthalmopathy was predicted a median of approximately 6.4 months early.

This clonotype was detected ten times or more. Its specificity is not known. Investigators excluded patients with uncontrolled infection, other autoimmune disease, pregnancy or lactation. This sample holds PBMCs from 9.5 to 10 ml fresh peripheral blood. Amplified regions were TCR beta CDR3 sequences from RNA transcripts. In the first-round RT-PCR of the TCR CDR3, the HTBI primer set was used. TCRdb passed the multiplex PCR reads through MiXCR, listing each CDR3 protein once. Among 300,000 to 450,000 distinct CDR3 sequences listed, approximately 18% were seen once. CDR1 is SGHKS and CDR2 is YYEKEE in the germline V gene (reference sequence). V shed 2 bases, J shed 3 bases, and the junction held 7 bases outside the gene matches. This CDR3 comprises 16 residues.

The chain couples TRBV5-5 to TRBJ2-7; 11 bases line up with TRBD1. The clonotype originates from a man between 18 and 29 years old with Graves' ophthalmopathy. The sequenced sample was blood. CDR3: CASSFRGQGVFYEQYF. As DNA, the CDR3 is TGTGCCAGCAGCTTTAGGGGACAGGGGGTGTTCTACGAGCAGTACTTC.